The 30 T cell receptor beta chains reported below all come from one sample, sequenced in a study of T and B cells in COVID-19 patients. Each TRB amplification used roughly 240-550 ng of genomic DNA from blood. Multiplex PCR with BIOMED2 TRB-A/B primer pools amplified TRB rearrangements. Via MiXCR, TCRdb re-called the multiplex PCR reads, giving one row per CDR3 protein. The data contain 7,000 to 10,000 distinct CDR3 sequences, approximately 30% of them singletons. Sequenced sample: blood. These receptors all stem from a human donor with active COVID-19.

The sample holds a few counts of this clonotype. This rearrangement joins TRBV7-2 to TRBJ2-7; 9 bases are a match to TRBD1. The germline gives CDR1 SGHTA, CDR2 FQGNSA. Unmatched junction bases numbered 8, after V lost 1 base and J lost 7 bases. The CDR3 consists of 15 residues. The CDR3, as DNA: TGTGCCAGCAGCTTAGGGGTAGGACAGGGGTTTGAGCAGTACTTC. Translated: CASSLGVGQGFEQYF. Looking up the rest from reference TRBV7-2 and TRBJ2-7 gives the full variable domain: GAGVSQSPSNKVTEKGKDVELRCDPISGHTALYWYRQSLGQGLEFLIYFQGNSAPDKSGLPSDRFSAERTGGSVSTLTIQRTQQEDSAVYLCASSLGVGQGFEQYFGPGTRLTVT.

The chain joins TRBV19 to TRBJ1-5; D unclear. Germline V CDR1 and CDR2: LNHDA, SQIVND (reference sequence). V shed 9 bases and J shed 7 bases, with 19 bases lying between them. There are 14 residues in the CDR3. The CDR3 coding sequence is TGTGCCAGCAGCTTAGATTTCGCGGGACAGCCCCAGCATTTT. Translation: CASSLDFAGQPQHF.

By proportion, this clonotype is medium-sized. The genes are TRBV5-6 and TRBJ2-2; 10 nucleotides line up with TRBD1. Germline V CDR1 and CDR2: SGHDT, YYEEEE. V lost 3 bases, J lost 4 bases, and 9 bases stayed unmatched. The CDR3 is 17 residues long. CDR3 loop: CASSSIRDRGTTGELFF. For the CDR3, the DNA is TGTGCCAGCAGCTCAATCCGGGACAGGGGAACCACCGGGGAGCTGTTTTTT.

A single count supports this clonotype. This chain uses TRBV4-3 with TRBJ2-3; D remains ambiguous. The CDR3 is made up of 15 amino acids. V dropped 2 bases and J dropped 0 bases, with 9 bases sitting between them. Germline V lookup: CDR1 LGHNA, CDR2 YSLEER. DNA of the CDR3: TGCGCCAGCAGCCAATCGTCGGTAAGCACAGATACGCAGTATTTT. Encoded protein: CASSQSSVSTDTQYF.

To note about this clonotype: A much larger clone differs by one base, so this may be a read error. The rearrangement joins TRBV6-4 to TRBJ2-7; 7 nucleotides match TRBD2. The length of the CDR3 is 16 residues. Germline V gene data show CDR1 as MRHNA and CDR2 as SNTAGT. Unmatched junction bases numbered 7, after V lost 2 bases and J lost 0 bases. The CDR3 is CASSDEGGGGSYEQYF. The CDR3 region has the DNA TGTGCCAGCAGTGACGAGGGTGGCGGGGGCTCCTACGAGCAGTACTTC.

The chain links TRBV5-1 to TRBJ1-6; maybe TRBD1 (5 bases). Trimming cost V 4 bases and J 13 bases, with 21 bases left between them. Germline CDR1 and CDR2: SGHRS and YFSETQ. The CDR3 sequence is 15 residues long. CDR3 sequence (DNA): TGCGCCAGCAGCCCCTCCCCTGACAGCCCGAGTCCCCTCCACTTT. It encodes CASSPSPDSPSPLHF. Using reference TRBV5-1 and TRBJ1-6 for the parts outside the CDR3, the full variable domain is KAGVTQTPRYLIKTRGQQVTLSCSPISGHRSVSWYQQTPGQGLQFLFEYFSETQRNKGNFPGRFSGRQFSNSRSEMNVSTLELGDSALYLCASSPSPDSPSPLHFGNGTRLTVT.

The chain is built from TRBV7-4 and TRBJ2-2; 8 nucleotides line up with TRBD2. CDR3 length equals 12 residues. After removal of 8 bases from V and 6 bases from J, the junction contained 2 bases not matched to a gene. Germline V gene lookup returns CDR1 SGHVT and CDR2 SQSDAQ. CDR3 in DNA: TGTGCCAGCCAGCGGGAGTCCGGGGAGCTGTTTTTT. It encodes CASQRESGELFF.

This clonotype is termed medium-sized (0.01 to 0.1%). The gene calls are TRBV6-2 or TRBV6-3 and TRBJ2-1, with a weak D call TRBD1 (6 bases). The CDR3 covers 12 residues. V was shortened by 4 bases and J by 9 bases, with 10 bases between the two germline ends. CDR1 is MNHEY, CDR2 SVGEGT, per germline. CDR3 in amino acids: CASSSQGIEQFF. CDR3 DNA: TGTGCCAGCAGTTCACAGGGAATTGAGCAGTTCTTC.

This chain links TRBV6-4 with TRBJ2-1; tentative D call: TRBD2 (7 bases). Looked up from germline, CDR1 is MRHNA and CDR2 is SNTAGT. The CDR3 contains 15 residues. V was trimmed by 3 bases and J by 1 base, leaving 10 bases between them. The CDR3 loop reads CASSERGGSYNEQFF. The CDR3 DNA is TGTGCCAGCAGTGAGAGGGGGGGATCCTACAATGAGCAGTTCTTC.

The chain is built from TRBV14 and TRBJ1-2, with D unclear. The V and J ends lost 1 base and 2 bases respectively, with 5 bases between them. The CDR3 consists of 13 residues. The germline gives CDR1 SGHDN, CDR2 FVKESK. This chain's CDR3 is CASSQGRNYGYTF. In nucleotides, the CDR3 is TGTGCCAGCAGCCAAGGCAGGAACTATGGCTACACCTTC. Supplemented by reference TRBV14 and TRBJ1-2, the full variable domain reads EAGVTQFPSHSVIEKGQTVTLRCDPISGHDNLYWYRRVMGKEIKFLLHFVKESKQDESGMPNNRFLAERTGGTYSTLKVQPAELEDSGVYFCASSQGRNYGYTFGSGTRLTVV.

V usage is TRBV20-1 and J usage is TRBJ2-6; weak D call: TRBD1 (7 bases). Germline V gene lookup returns CDR1 DFQATT and CDR2 SNEGSKA (reference sequence). CDR3 size: 21 residues. The V gene lost 0 bases and the J gene lost 2 bases, with 26 bases spanning the gap. The CDR3 DNA reads as TGCAGTGCTAGAGATCTGGGAGGCTGCAGGGGGTCTCGAGCTGGGGCCAACGTCCTGACTTTC. Residues: CSARDLGGCRGSRAGANVLTF.

By proportion, this clonotype is medium-sized. This rearrangement joins TRBV5-4 to TRBJ2-5; 7 nucleotides line up with TRBD1. In germline, CDR1 is SGHNT, CDR2 YYREEE (reference sequence). The J segment lost 2 bases and the V segment lost 4 bases, leaving 5 bases of the junction unmatched. There are 14 residues in the CDR3. CDR3 sequence: CASSLGQVQETQYF. The CDR3 DNA sequence: TGTGCCAGCAGCCTAGGACAGGTGCAAGAGACCCAGTACTTC.

This clonotype was recorded once. The gene calls are TRBV20-1 and TRBJ2-7; D perhaps matches TRBD1 (8 bases). Looked up from germline, CDR1 is DFQATT and CDR2 is SNEGSKA (reference sequence). This CDR3 spans 14 amino acids. The V end lost 6 bases, the J end lost 3 bases, and 18 bases lay between the germline ends. The CDR3 DNA follows: TGCAGTGCCGCGCGGAACAGGGGGGGCTACGAGCAGTACGTC. This encodes CSAARNRGGYEQYV.

This clonotype has more than one count but fewer than ten. The chain uses TRBV6-5 and TRBJ1-2; TRBD1 matches 9 bases. CDR3 length: 13 residues. V shed 6 bases and J 6 bases; nucleotides not matched to a gene: 5. Germline lookup yields CDR1 MNHEY and CDR2 SVGAGI. This chain's CDR3 is CASSTGTGNGYTF. The CDR3 bases are TGTGCCAGCAGCACCGGGACAGGGAATGGCTACACCTTC.

This clonotype is deemed medium-sized (0.01 to 0.1%). The J gene is TRBJ2-7, the V gene TRBV29-1; unclear D gene. The CDR3 length is 15 residues. Germline V lookup: CDR1 SQVTM, CDR2 ANQGSEA. V was shortened by 4 bases and J by 4 bases, with 20 bases between the two germline ends. The CDR3 reads CSVVTDFTVDYEQYF. The CDR3 DNA follows: TGCAGCGTTGTGACCGATTTCACGGTCGATTACGAGCAGTACTTC.

The rearrangement joins TRBV5-1 to TRBJ1-2, with D perhaps TRBD1 (6 bases). V was trimmed by 4 bases and J by 1 base, leaving 23 bases between them. This CDR3 contains 18 residues. CDR1 SGHRS and CDR2 YFSETQ come from the germline V gene. CDR3 sequence: CASSQNTYRDNLNYGYTF. The CDR3, as DNA: TGCGCCAGCAGCCAAAATACCTACCGGGACAACCTTAACTATGGCTACACCTTC.

By sample fraction, this clonotype is medium-sized. V is TRBV18 and J is TRBJ2-7; no clear D. Trimming pared 2 bases from V and 2 bases from J, leaving 4 bases between. There are 12 residues in the CDR3. Germline V gene sequence: CDR1 KGHSH, CDR2 LQKENI. The CDR3 here is CASSPRAYEQYV. In DNA, the CDR3 is TGTGCCAGCTCACCAAGGGCCTACGAGCAGTACGTC.

V is TRBV5-1 and J is TRBJ1-4, with D possibly matching TRBD1 (5 bases). The CDR3 extends over 14 amino acids. V gave up 0 bases and J gave up 7 bases, with 10 bases separating them. The V gene's germline CDR1 is SGHRS and CDR2 YFSETQ. DNA of the CDR3: TGCGCCAGCAGCTTGGAGGGGATGGGTGAAAAACTGTTTTTT. This gives the protein CASSLEGMGEKLFF.

This clonotype occurred once. The chain employs TRBV18 and TRBJ2-7; the match to TRBD1 covers 10 bases. J lost 5 bases, V lost 5 bases, and 6 bases had no gene match. Germline V gene lookup returns CDR1 KGHSH and CDR2 LQKENI. This CDR3 is 14 amino acids long. For the CDR3, the DNA is TGTGCCAGCTCAGCAAACGGACAGGGGGACGAGCAGTACGTC. This codes for CASSANGQGDEQYV.

This clonotype is medium-sized (0.01 to 0.1%) within its sample. This chain links TRBV11-1 with TRBJ2-2, with TRBD1 matching 9 bases. Trimming removed 3 bases from V and 6 bases from J; junction bases left unmatched: 8. This CDR3 is built from 16 residues. Germline CDR1 is SGHAT and CDR2 is FQDESV (reference sequence). DNA of the CDR3: TGTGCCAGCAGCTTTCTCGGACAGGGGCGTCCCGGGGAGCTGTTTTTT. Translated, it gives CASSFLGQGRPGELFF.

By share, this clonotype ranks as large. V gene TRBV5-4 combines with J gene TRBJ2-3, with TRBD2 matching 7 bases. The CDR3 length is 15 residues. Germline CDR1 and CDR2: SGHNT and YYREEE (reference sequence). After removal of 3 bases from V and 2 bases from J, the junction contained 6 bases not matched to a gene. CDR3 loop: CASSSTGRLTDTQYF. For the CDR3, the DNA is TGTGCCAGCAGCTCCACCGGGAGGCTCACAGATACGCAGTATTTT.

Sample share makes this clonotype medium-sized. The chain is built from TRBV6-2 or TRBV6-3 and TRBJ2-5, with D hard to call. The V gene's germline CDR1 is MNHEY and CDR2 SVGEGT. The CDR3 runs 12 residues. Trimming stripped 3 bases from V and 6 bases from J, with 8 bases between. The CDR3 region has the DNA TGTGCCAGCAGTTATCAGGAAAAGACCCAGTACTTC. Its translation is CASSYQEKTQYF.

The V and J genes are TRBV6-5 and TRBJ1-1; no firm D call. V was trimmed by 7 bases and J by 8 bases, leaving 11 bases between them. The germline V gene encodes CDR1 MNHEY and CDR2 SVGAGI. This CDR3 comprises 11 residues. The CDR3 nucleotides read TGTGCCAGCAAAAAGTTGGTAGAAGCTTTCTTT. It codes for CASKKLVEAFF.

The rearrangement uses TRBV6-5 and TRBJ1-1; D possibly corresponds to TRBD1 (6 bases). This CDR3 region has 14 residues. Germline values: CDR1 MNHEY, CDR2 SVGAGI. The ends were cut back, 6 bases at V and 1 base at J, with 12 bases in the middle. The CDR3 here is CASRPGQQNTEAFF. CDR3 in DNA: TGTGCCAGCAGACCCGGACAGCAGAACACTGAAGCTTTCTTT.

The rearrangement joins TRBV19 to TRBJ2-1; 8 bases agree with TRBD2. CDR1 and CDR2 from the germline V gene are LNHDA and SQIVND (reference sequence). The ends lost 7 bases at V and 2 bases at J; junction bases unmatched: 7. The CDR3 runs to 15 residues. CDR3 DNA: TGTGCCAGTATCCGGGGGGGGACAACCTACAATGAGCAGTTCTTC. Its translation: CASIRGGTTYNEQFF.

CDR3 nucleotide sequence: TGCGCCAGCAGCCCGGGTGGGGGACTAGCGAACACCGGGGAGCTGTTTTTT. Residues: CASSPGGGLANTGELFF. V gene TRBV5-1 combines with J gene TRBJ2-2; TRBD2 agrees at 8 bases. V gave up 4 bases and J gave up 0 bases; unmatched junction bases: 8. Germline CDR1 reads SGHRS; CDR2 reads YFSETQ. The CDR3 has 17 residues.

The rearrangement links TRBV27 to TRBJ1-6, with 8 bases aligning to TRBD1. The V gene end was trimmed by 5 bases and the J gene end by 10 bases; junction bases not matched to a gene: 10. Germline V gene data show CDR1 as MNHEY and CDR2 as SMNVEV (reference sequence). This CDR3 has 15 amino acids. This CDR3 is CASSAGQGPSSPLHF. In DNA form, the CDR3 reads TGTGCCAGCAGTGCCGGACAGGGACCTTCATCACCCCTCCACTTT.

V is TRBV10-1 and J is TRBJ2-2; 11 bases match TRBD2. The germline V gene encodes CDR1 WNHNN and CDR2 SYGVQD (reference sequence). Trimming cost V 3 bases and J 3 bases; bases outside gene matches: 3. CDR3 length: 16 residues. This CDR3 reads CASSEGTSGHTGELFF. As DNA, the CDR3 is TGCGCCAGCAGTGAAGGGACTAGCGGACACACCGGGGAGCTGTTTTTT.

The chain has TRBV5-6 and TRBJ1-6, with a possible D match to TRBD1 (6 bases). CDR1 is SGHDT, CDR2 YYEEEE, per germline. The CDR3 covers 15 residues. V dropped 3 bases and J dropped 9 bases, with 16 bases sitting between them. CDR3 nucleotide sequence: TGTGCCAGCAGCTGGCCGTCAGGGGCTAGTTCACCCCTCCACTTT. It translates to CASSWPSGASSPLHF.

By share of the sample, this clonotype is medium-sized (0.01 to 0.1%). The V and J genes are TRBV5-4 and TRBJ2-3, with 8 nucleotides matching TRBD1. V trimming: 4 bases; J trimming: 6 bases; junction bases outside the gene matches: 10. The CDR3 is made up of 15 amino acids. From germline, CDR1 is SGHNT and CDR2 YYREEE (reference sequence). CDR3 region: CASSIGQGFVDTQYF. The CDR3, as DNA: TGTGCCAGCAGCATTGGACAGGGTTTCGTCGATACGCAGTATTTT.